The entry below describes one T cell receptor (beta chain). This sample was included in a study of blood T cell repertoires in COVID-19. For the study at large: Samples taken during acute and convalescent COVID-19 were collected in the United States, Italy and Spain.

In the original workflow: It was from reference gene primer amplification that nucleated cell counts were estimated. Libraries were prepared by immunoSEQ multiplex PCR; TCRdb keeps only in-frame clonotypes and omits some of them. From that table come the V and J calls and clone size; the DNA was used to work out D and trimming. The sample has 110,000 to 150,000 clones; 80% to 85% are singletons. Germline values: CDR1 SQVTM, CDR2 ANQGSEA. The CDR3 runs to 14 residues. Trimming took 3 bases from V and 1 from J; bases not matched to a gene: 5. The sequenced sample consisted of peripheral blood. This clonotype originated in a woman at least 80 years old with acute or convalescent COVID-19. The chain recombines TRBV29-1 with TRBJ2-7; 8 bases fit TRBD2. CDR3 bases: TGCAGCGTTGAGGGGACTAGTGATTCCTACGAGCAGTACTTC. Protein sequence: CSVEGTSDSYEQYF.